The 3 T cell receptor beta chains in this list originate from one sample, sequenced in a study of Graves' ophthalmopathy and Graves' hyperthyroidism. As the template, RNA transcripts were used to amplify TCR beta CDR3 regions. The first round was an RT-PCR with HTBI primers, and the second round was a multiplex PCR. From the multiplex PCR reads, TCRdb called clonotypes with MiXCR, one entry per CDR3 protein. Of more than 300,000 distinct CDR3 sequences in the sample, about a sixth were seen once. What was sequenced was peripheral blood. These receptors were collected from an adult woman with stable Graves' hyperthyroidism.

V and J are TRBV25-1 and TRBJ2-2; 9 bases line up with TRBD1. In germline, CDR1 is MGHDK, CDR2 SYGVNS. This CDR3 contains 14 residues. CDR3 amino acids: CDRTGDESTGELFF. DNA for the CDR3: TGTGACCGGACAGGGGACGAAAGCACCGGGGAGCTGTTTTTT.

This clonotype was seen ten or more times. The genes are TRBV4-1 and TRBJ2-5; D ambiguous. Trimming shortened V by 0 bases and J by 7 bases, and 15 bases separated the two germline ends. This CDR3 is 15 amino acids long. Germline CDR1 and CDR2: MGHRA and YSYEKL. Here the CDR3 reads CASSQDLHSKVTQYF. Written as DNA, the CDR3 is TGCGCCAGCAGCCAAGATCTACATTCGAAGGTGACCCAGTACTTC.

This clonotype was observed many times. Being one base from a much bigger clone, this may be a read error. The chain has TRBV12-3 or TRBV12-4 and TRBJ2-2; D is uncertain. CDR3 length: 15 amino acids. The V and J ends lost 6 bases and 0 bases respectively, with 11 bases between them. CDR3 amino acids: CASRKMIANTGELFF. The CDR3, as DNA: TGTGCCAGCAGGAAAATGATAGCGAACACCGGGGAGCTGTTTTTT.